These 28 T cell receptor beta chains were all obtained from the same sample, sequenced in a study of neurological immune-mediated disorders. MiXCR, run by TCRdb on the 5' RACE reads, gives a single entry per CDR3 protein. The sample contains 30,000 to 40,000 distinct CDR3 sequences, roughly 7% of which appear only once. The sequencing input was PBMCs. The origin of the receptors is a woman between 35 and 50 years old in good health.

This clonotype was seen at least ten times. The V gene is TRBV27, the J gene TRBJ1-5; D is perhaps TRBD1 (6 bases). There are 12 residues in the CDR3. In germline, CDR1 is MNHEY, CDR2 SMNVEV (reference sequence). Trimming took off 8 bases at V and 4 bases at J, with 9 bases between the two ends. DNA of the CDR3: TGTGCCAGCGGAACAGGGAATCAGCCCCAGCATTTT. It encodes CASGTGNQPQHF.

Ten or more counts support this clonotype. The V call is TRBV27, the J call TRBJ1-2; 12 positions agree with TRBD1. The length of the CDR3 is 14 residues. V shed 6 bases and J 6 bases; nucleotides not matched to a gene: 5. Germline V gene lookup returns CDR1 MNHEY and CDR2 SMNVEV (reference sequence). Here the CDR3 DNA reads TGTGCCAGCAGCCGGGACAGGGGGCTTAATGGCTACACCTTC. It specifies CASSRDRGLNGYTF.

This clonotype was observed many times. A junction boundary mismatches the germline segment, possibly from a read error. The V and J genes are TRBV20-1 and TRBJ1-4; D possibly corresponds to TRBD1 (5 bases). The CDR3 has 15 amino acids. The germline gives CDR1 DFQATT, CDR2 SNEGSKA (reference sequence). The DNA of the CDR3 is TGCAGTGCGAGAGATCCGGGACGGCTTAATGAAAAACTGTTTTTT. Amino acid sequence: CSARDPGRLNEKLFF.

V is TRBV10-3 and J is TRBJ2-4; 9 nucleotides agree with TRBD1. The germline CDR1 and CDR2 sequences are ENHRY and SYGVKD. The CDR3 runs to 13 residues. V was pared by 2 bases and J by 14 bases, with 7 bases of the junction left unmatched. CDR3 nucleotides: TGTGCCATCAGTGAGCAGCGGACAGGGGACAAGTACTTC. Encoded protein: CAISEQRTGDKYF.

This clonotype was detected ten times or more. V usage is TRBV6-1 and J usage is TRBJ2-2; maybe TRBD1 (5 bases). V was trimmed by 2 bases and J by 3 bases, leaving 10 bases between them. Germline V CDR1 and CDR2: MNHNS, SASEGT. The CDR3 covers 15 residues. The CDR3 nucleotides are TGTGCCAGCAGTGAAAGGGCAGGGTACACCGGGGAGCTGTTTTTT. This encodes CASSERAGYTGELFF.

This clonotype was observed many times. The chain uses TRBV7-3 and TRBJ2-7; D perhaps matches TRBD2 (6 bases). This CDR3 region has 12 residues. V was cut by 4 bases and J by 6 bases, with 10 bases left in between. Germline CDR1 and CDR2: SGHTA and FQGTGA. CDR3 in amino acids: CASSSTGGEQYF. The CDR3 DNA is TGTGCCAGCAGCTCCACCGGGGGCGAGCAGTACTTC.

This clonotype was counted at least ten times. The rearrangement links TRBV18 to TRBJ1-2, with 12 bases that match TRBD1. CDR1 KGHSH and CDR2 LQKENI come from the germline V gene. The CDR3 consists of 17 residues. Germline trimming cut 1 base from V and 4 bases from J; bases unmatched to any gene: 7. CDR3 sequence (DNA): TGTGCCAGCTCACCACAGGGACAGGGGGCCCCCTCCTATGGCTACACCTTC. This encodes CASSPQGQGAPSYGYTF.

This clonotype was seen repeatedly, ten times or more. This rearrangement joins TRBV9 to TRBJ2-7; D might be TRBD2 (5 bases). V gave up 7 bases and J gave up 3 bases, with 14 bases separating them. The CDR3 totals 13 residues. Germline V lookup: CDR1 SGDLS, CDR2 YYNGEE. In DNA form, the CDR3 reads TGTGCCAGCTCCCGCGGGTTAGACTACGAGCAGTACGTC. The encoded protein is CASSRGLDYEQYV.

Many counts were recorded for this clonotype. V is TRBV6-1 and J is TRBJ2-7; D gene unclear. This CDR3 is built from 14 residues. V was trimmed by 1 base and J by 3 bases, leaving 10 bases between them. CDR1 is MNHNS and CDR2 is SASEGT in the germline V gene. This CDR3 is CASSEDISRYEQYF. CDR3 coding DNA: TGTGCCAGCAGTGAAGATATCAGCCGCTACGAGCAGTACTTC.

The table lists this clonotype with many counts. A junction boundary mismatches the germline segment, possibly from a read error. The chain carries TRBV7-7 and TRBJ2-1; TRBD1 agrees at 8 bases. CDR1 is SSHAT and CDR2 is FNYEAQ in the germline V gene (reference sequence). This CDR3 region has 16 residues. Here the CDR3 reads CASSLNSGQGTNEQFF. CDR3 nucleotides: TGTGCTAGCAGCTTAAACTCCGGACAGGGAACCAATGAGCAGTTCTTC. The full variable domain, with the rest looked up from reference TRBV7-7 and TRBJ2-1, is GAGVSQSPRYKVTKRGQDVTLRCDPISSHATLYWYQQALGQGPEFLTYFNYEAQPDKSGLPSDRFSAERPEGSISTLTIQRTEQRDSAMYRCASSLNSGQGTNEQFFGPGTRLTVL.

This clonotype was observed many times. This rearrangement joins TRBV5-5 to TRBJ2-7; D is ambiguous. The CDR3 runs 11 residues. The V end lost 3 bases, the J end lost 2 bases, and 3 bases lay between the germline ends. The germline CDR1 and CDR2 sequences are SGHKS and YYEKEE (reference sequence). The DNA for the CDR3 is TGTGCCAGCAGCTCACCCTACGAGCAGTACTTC. Its translation is CASSSPYEQYF.

This clonotype showed up many times. The chain carries TRBV14 and TRBJ2-7; a possible D gene is TRBD2 (5 bases). With 2 bases removed from V and 3 bases from J, the gap between germline ends came to 11 bases. In germline, CDR1 is SGHDN, CDR2 FVKESK. This CDR3 contains 14 residues. The CDR3 is CASSQTGFYYEQYF. CDR3 bases: TGTGCCAGCAGCCAAACGGGATTCTACTACGAGCAGTACTTC.

This chain links TRBV30 with TRBJ1-4, with D unresolved. The CDR3 loop spans 11 amino acids. Germline loops: CDR1 GTSNPN, CDR2 SVGIG (reference sequence). V shed 2 bases and J shed 12 bases, with 10 bases lying between them. The CDR3 bases are TGTGCCTGGAGTCGGCGGGAGGAACTGTTTTTT. It yields the protein CAWSRREELFF.

This clonotype has at least ten counts. The chain combines TRBV6-6 with TRBJ2-3; 14 nucleotides agree with TRBD2. The CDR3 has 16 residues. Germline lookup yields CDR1 MNHNY and CDR2 SVGAGI (reference sequence). V was pared by 7 bases and J by 5 bases, with 8 bases of the junction left unmatched. Written as DNA, the CDR3 is TGTGCCAGCATTACCGGGACTAGCGGGAGTCAAGATACGCAGTATTTT. This sequence encodes CASITGTSGSQDTQYF.

A few counts support this clonotype. This sequence may be a read error, since a much larger clone differs from it by one base. The CDR3 spells CSSRAEGTGELFF. The DNA of the CDR3 is TGCTCCAGCCGTGCTGAGGGGACCGGGGAGCTGTTTTTT. The chain couples TRBV5-1 to TRBJ2-2, with D tentatively TRBD1 or TRBD2 (5 bases each). Germline CDR1 is SGHRS and CDR2 is YFSETQ. This CDR3 region has 13 residues.

This clonotype was found many times. The gene calls are TRBV15 and TRBJ2-1, with D possibly being TRBD1 or TRBD2 (5 bases each). Germline V gives CDR1 LNHNV, CDR2 YYDKDF (reference sequence). V shed 0 bases and J shed 9 bases, with 12 bases lying between them. The CDR3 runs to 14 residues. DNA for the CDR3: TGTGCCACCAGCAGAGATGTCGGGGCGCGTGAGCAGTTCTTC. It codes for CATSRDVGAREQFF.

This clonotype was counted at least ten times. This rearrangement joins TRBV6-5 to TRBJ2-6; unclear D gene. The CDR3 covers 14 residues. The germline CDR1 and CDR2 sequences are MNHEY and SVGAGI. V was pared by 2 bases and J by 3 bases, with 5 bases between. The CDR3 DNA reads TGTGCCAGCAGTTACGGGCTTGGGGCCAACGTCCTGACTTTC. Translating it yields CASSYGLGANVLTF.

This clonotype was seen at least ten times. This chain connects TRBV28 to TRBJ1-1; 7 bases agree with TRBD1. After removal of 3 bases from V and 4 bases from J, the junction contained 8 bases not matched to a gene. Germline CDR1 is MDHEN and CDR2 is SYDVKM. The CDR3 spans 15 residues. The CDR3 DNA reads as TGTGCCAGCAGTTTTCTTAGGGGGCAGACCACTGAAGCTTTCTTT. This gives the protein CASSFLRGQTTEAFF.

This clonotype was picked up many times. The rearrangement links TRBV28 to TRBJ2-7; 12 nucleotides align to TRBD2. CDR1 is MDHEN, CDR2 SYDVKM, per germline. V lost 3 bases and J lost 2; bases outside the gene matches: 2. The CDR3 is 15 amino acids. The CDR3 DNA reads as TGTGCCAGCAGTTTCCTAGCGGGAGGGCCCTACGAGCAGTACTTC. Protein: CASSFLAGGPYEQYF.

This clonotype was counted at least ten times. CDR3 loop: CASSLVAGGWGNEQFF. In DNA form, the CDR3 reads TGTGCCAGCAGCTTAGTTGCGGGAGGTTGGGGCAATGAGCAGTTCTTC. The V gene is TRBV7-2, the J gene TRBJ2-1; 8 bases match TRBD2. The germline V gene encodes CDR1 SGHTA and CDR2 FQGNSA. This CDR3 has 16 amino acids. The V segment lost 1 base and the J segment 6 bases; nucleotides outside the gene matches: 8.

The genes are TRBV3-1 and TRBJ1-3; no clear D gene. The CDR3 is made up of 13 amino acids. Trimming took off 9 bases at V and 4 bases at J, with 13 bases between the two ends. CDR1 LGHDT and CDR2 YNNKEL come from the germline V gene (reference sequence). In nucleotides, the CDR3 is TGTGCCAGTCCAAGGTTCGCGGGAAACACCATATATTTT. Its protein product is CASPRFAGNTIYF.

In its sample, this clonotype was seen many times. The chain carries TRBV5-1 and TRBJ1-4; D remains ambiguous. V was trimmed by 2 bases and J by 8 bases, leaving 13 bases between them. The germline V gene encodes CDR1 SGHRS and CDR2 YFSETQ. CDR3 size: 14 residues. CDR3 DNA sequence: TGCGCCAGCAGCTTTGAAACCCCTGGCGAAAAACTGTTTTTT. As protein: CASSFETPGEKLFF.

This clonotype was observed many times. This chain joins TRBV14 and TRBJ1-1, with a tentative D call TRBD1 (6 bases). CDR3 length: 15 residues. V gave up 1 base and J gave up 1 base, with 10 bases separating them. The germline CDR1 and CDR2 sequences are SGHDN and FVKESK. The CDR3 loop reads CASSQVTGRNTEAFF. CDR3 coding DNA: TGTGCCAGCAGCCAAGTCACAGGGAGGAACACTGAAGCTTTCTTT.

This clonotype was recorded at least ten times. The chain carries TRBV4-1 and TRBJ1-5; unclear D gene. Trimming took 0 bases from V and 7 from J, leaving 10 bases between them. The CDR3 contains 14 residues. Germline CDR1 and CDR2: MGHRA and YSYEKL. In DNA, the CDR3 is TGCGCCAGCAGCCAAGATAGGTGGAACCAGCCCCAGCATTTT. Protein product: CASSQDRWNQPQHF.

By share of the sample, this clonotype is medium-sized. The CDR3 spells CASSFRADRSQETQYF. The DNA of the CDR3 is TGTGCCAGCAGCTTCCGGGCTGACAGGAGCCAAGAGACCCAGTACTTC. The rearrangement joins TRBV7-8 to TRBJ2-5; D is perhaps TRBD1 (6 bases). V was pared by 3 bases and J by 1 base, with 15 bases between. The germline V gene encodes CDR1 SGHVS and CDR2 FQNEAQ. The CDR3 runs to 16 residues. Based on the CDR3 plus reference TRBV7-8 and TRBJ2-5, the full variable domain is GAGVSQSPRYKVAKRGQDVALRCDPISGHVSLFWYQQALGQGPEFLTYFQNEAQLDKSGLPSDRFFAERPEGSVSTLKIQRTQQEDSAVYLCASSFRADRSQETQYFGPGTRLLVL.

This clonotype was seen at least ten times. This chain joins TRBV5-1 and TRBJ2-7; 8 nucleotides match TRBD1. CDR3 length: 15 amino acids. Germline CDR1 SGHRS, CDR2 YFSETQ. Losses at the gene ends were 3 bases for V and 5 bases for J; bases not matched to a gene: 10. The CDR3 spells CASSYGQGQVDEQYV. Written as DNA, the CDR3 is TGCGCCAGCAGCTACGGACAGGGACAGGTGGACGAGCAGTACGTC.

Many counts were recorded for this clonotype. This chain links TRBV20-1 with TRBJ2-1; 12 positions agree with TRBD2. Looked up from germline, CDR1 is DFQATT and CDR2 is SNEGSKA (reference sequence). With V trimmed by 6 bases and J by 0 bases, 12 bases remained unmatched. This CDR3 comprises 18 residues. CDR3 nucleotide sequence: TGCAGTGCCCCCGCGGTAGGACTAGCGGGGAGCTCCTACAATGAGCAGTTCTTC. Its protein is CSAPAVGLAGSSYNEQFF.

This clonotype was seen at least ten times. V gene TRBV5-1 combines with J gene TRBJ2-2; TRBD2 aligns across 12 bases. The ends lost 3 bases at V and 0 bases at J; junction bases unmatched: 6. CDR3 length: 18 amino acids. The germline gives CDR1 SGHRS, CDR2 YFSETQ. CDR3 in DNA: TGCGCCAGCAGCTCCAAACTAGCGGGGGGCGCGAACACCGGGGAGCTGTTTTTT. Residues: CASSSKLAGGANTGELFF.